The T cell receptor (beta chain) under discussion was sequenced for a study of blood T cell repertoires in COVID-19. From germline, CDR1 is SGHRS and CDR2 YFSETQ. Trimming shortened V by 4 bases and J by 2 bases, and 16 bases separated the two germline ends. The CDR3 loop spans 16 amino acids. The protocol was immunoSEQ multiplex PCR, while the TCRdb copy is restricted to in-frame clones and leaves out a portion. Of fewer than 450,000 clones in the sample, around 90% were seen once. This receptor was identified in a man between 18 and 35 years old who had recovered from COVID-19. This chain joins TRBV5-1 and TRBJ2-1; maybe TRBD2 (6 bases). Sequencing input: PBMCs or T cells enriched from blood (not recorded which). The CDR3 loop is CASSLNGGIAYNEQFF. The CDR3 coding sequence is TGCGCCAGCAGCCTAAACGGGGGAATCGCCTACAATGAGCAGTTCTTC.